These T cell receptor beta chains were read from a single sample in a study of blood T cell repertoires in COVID-19. Assay: immunoSEQ multiplex PCR; the TCRdb copy retains only in-frame clones and omits some. The table has approximately 390,000 clones, roughly 87% seen once; the top ten hold 2% to 2.5%. Sequenced: PBMCs or T cells enriched from blood (not recorded which). Every receptor here comes from a woman aged 40 to 49 with acute COVID-19. Each CDR3 is given with its conserved first and last residue. Fields, in order: V gene, J gene, D gene, CDR3 length, clone size, CDR3 DNA, CDR3 protein. The D gene is left open where the match is weak. The size entry is marked missing in some rows and otherwise reads once, few, many or a size class.

>TRBV27|TRBJ2-1|TRBD1|14|.
TGTGCCAGCAGTCCAGGGGGCAGCTACAATGAGCAGTTCTTC
CASSPGGSYNEQFF
>TRBV19|TRBJ2-2|TRBD1|14|.
TGTGCCAGTAGTACAGGGGGCTTCACCGGGGAGCTGTTTTTT
CASSTGGFTGELFF
>TRBV5-1|TRBJ2-3|.|14|.
TGCGCCAGCAGCATTACAGGGTTCACAGATACGCAGTATTTT
CASSITGFTDTQYF
>TRBV5-1|TRBJ1-1|TRBD1|16|.
TGCGCCAGCAGCCCCCGAACAGGGGGGATAGGGACTGAAGCTTTCTTT
CASSPRTGGIGTEAFF
>TRBV2|TRBJ1-1|.|14|.
TGTGCCAGCAGCAGACTGGTCGGGGGCACTGAAGCTTTCTTT
CASSRLVGGTEAFF
>TRBV14|TRBJ1-1|TRBD1|12|.
TGTGCCAGCAGCCAGGAACAGGGGGGAGCTTTCTTT
CASSQEQGGAFF
>TRBV4-1|TRBJ2-7|TRBD2|15|.
TGCGCCAGCAGCCAAGTTGAGCGGGGGTTCTACGAGCAGTACTTC
CASSQVERGFYEQYF
>TRBV24-1|TRBJ2-1|TRBD1|13|.
TGTGCCACCAGTGGACAGGGCTACAATGAGCAGTTCTTC
CATSGQGYNEQFF
>TRBV7-6|TRBJ1-4|TRBD1|14|.
TGTGCCAGCAGCTTTACAGGGGGGAATGAAAAACTGTTTTTT
CASSFTGGNEKLFF
>TRBV6-1|TRBJ2-1|TRBD1|16|once
TGTGCCAGCAGTGCGCCGGGACAGGGGGCAGTAAATGAGCAGTTCTTC
CASSAPGQGAVNEQFF
>TRBV5-5|TRBJ1-4|.|15|.
TGTGCCAGCAGCTTGGCTCGTCAGGGGAGTGAAAAACTGTTTTTT
CASSLARQGSEKLFF
>TRBV24-1|TRBJ1-2|.|14|.
TGTGCCACCAGTGATGGACAGTCTAACTATGGCTACACCTTC
CATSDGQSNYGYTF
>TRBV27|TRBJ2-7|.|15|.
TGTGCCAGCAGTTTAAGGCGGGACAGCGTCCGAGAGCAGTACTTC
CASSLRRDSVREQYF
>TRBV7-6|TRBJ2-2|TRBD1|19|.
TGTGCCAGCAGCGAAACTATAAACCCCGGGACAGGGATCACCGGGGAGCTGTTTTTT
CASSETINPGTGITGELFF
>TRBV5-1|TRBJ2-6|TRBD1|19|.
TGCGCCAGCAGCTTGGTTTTGGGACAGGGGTTTTCTGGGGCCAACGTCCTGACTTTC
CASSLVLGQGFSGANVLTF
>TRBV6-1|TRBJ2-3|TRBD2|17|.
TGTGCCAGCAGTGCTGGGACTAGCGGGGGGGCTGTGTATACGCAGTATTTT
CASSAGTSGGAVYTQYF
>TRBV5-8|TRBJ1-5|TRBD1|15|few
TGTGCCAGCAGCTTGGGACAGGGCGGCAATCAGCCCCAGCATTTT
CASSLGQGGNQPQHF
>TRBV7-7|TRBJ2-2|.|15|.
TGTGCCAGCAGCCGCGGGACCATGAACACCGGGGAGCTGTTTTTT
CASSRGTMNTGELFF
>TRBV19|TRBJ2-7|.|13|.
TGTGCCAGTAGTCACACAGGAATCTACGAGCAGTACTTC
CASSHTGIYEQYF
>TRBV7-2|TRBJ1-2|.|13|.
TGTGCCAGCGGCCACAGGGTTTCGGATGGCTACACCTTC
CASGHRVSDGYTF
>TRBV3-1/TRBV3-2|TRBJ1-1|TRBD1|13|once
TGTGCCAGCAGCCATGGACAGGGAACTGAAGCTTTCTTT
CASSHGQGTEAFF
>TRBV30|TRBJ2-2|.|14|few
TGTGCCTGGAAGGGGACACTTAACACCGGGGAGCTGTTTTTT
CAWKGTLNTGELFF
>TRBV2|TRBJ2-2|TRBD1|15|.
TGTGCCAGCACCAGACAGGGGGGAAACACCGGGGAGCTGTTTTTT
CASTRQGGNTGELFF
>TRBV7-2|TRBJ1-6|TRBD1|14|.
TGTGCCAGCAGCTCGGACAGGGGTGATTCACCCCTCCACTTT
CASSSDRGDSPLHF
>TRBV6-5|TRBJ2-1|.|12|.
TGTGCCAGCAGTCACCTACTCAATGAGCAGTTCTTC
CASSHLLNEQFF
>TRBV30|TRBJ1-5|TRBD1|15|.
TGTGCCTGGAGTCGGGGACAGGGGGCGAATCAGCCCCAGCATTTT
CAWSRGQGANQPQHF
>TRBV25-1|TRBJ2-3|TRBD2|14|.
TGTGCCAGCAGTAATAGCGGGGGCACAGATACGCAGTATTTT
CASSNSGGTDTQYF
>TRBV7-2|TRBJ2-3|TRBD1|16|once
TGTGCCAGCAGCTTAGAGGCAGGGGGCTCCACAGATACGCAGTATTTT
CASSLEAGGSTDTQYF
>TRBV6-5|TRBJ1-4|TRBD1|14|once
TGTGCCAGCAAGAACTCTTGGGACAGTGAAAAACTGTTTTTT
CASKNSWDSEKLFF
>TRBV30|TRBJ2-7|.|13|.
TGTGCCTGGAGCGGAAACAGGGTCTACGAGCAGTACTTC
CAWSGNRVYEQYF
>TRBV6-1|TRBJ1-3|.|17|.
TGTGCCAGCAGTGAAGAAGGGGCCCATTTCCCTGGAAACACCATATATTTT
CASSEEGAHFPGNTIYF
>TRBV5-8|TRBJ1-5|.|15|.
TGTGCCAGCAGCTTGGCAGGGGCCACCAATCAGCCCCAGCATTTT
CASSLAGATNQPQHF
>TRBV2|TRBJ2-2|TRBD2|13|.
TGTGCCAGCAGTTGGCGGGAGGCTGGGGAGCTGTTTTTT
CASSWREAGELFF
>TRBV10-3|TRBJ2-2|.|14|.
TGTGCCATCAGGGGCGACCTGGGCACCGGGGAGCTGTTTTTT
CAIRGDLGTGELFF
>TRBV24-1|TRBJ1-5|.|16|.
TGTGCCACCAGTGATTTTCGGCAGGGAAGAAGTCAGCCCCAGCATTTT
CATSDFRQGRSQPQHF
>TRBV5-1|TRBJ1-2|.|15|.
TGCGCCAGCAGCCCCGGTCTCCCGGGGTTCTATGGCTACACCTTC
CASSPGLPGFYGYTF
>TRBV6-1|TRBJ2-1|TRBD1|16|.
TGTGCCAGCAGTGACGGGACAGGGGGCTCCTACAATGAGCAGTTCTTC
CASSDGTGGSYNEQFF
>TRBV7-9|TRBJ2-1|TRBD1|17|.
TGTGCCAGCAGCTTAGATGTAGGGACAGGGTTGTCGGATGAGCAGTTCTTC
CASSLDVGTGLSDEQFF
>TRBV5-4|TRBJ1-2|TRBD1|13|once
TGTGCCAGCAGCTCCGACAGGGCGAGGGGCTACACCTTC
CASSSDRARGYTF
>TRBV19|TRBJ1-2|.|14|few
TGTGCCAGTAGAGATCAGGGTATCACCTATGGCTACACCTTC
CASRDQGITYGYTF
>TRBV3-1/TRBV3-2|TRBJ1-2|TRBD1|14|.
TGTGCCAGCACCCGCCAGGGGGGCAACTATGGCTACACCTTC
CASTRQGGNYGYTF
>TRBV19|TRBJ2-7|TRBD1|15|.
TGTGCCAGTAGTATAGATCCGGACAGGGGCTACGAGCAGTACTTC
CASSIDPDRGYEQYF
>TRBV30|TRBJ2-3|.|12|.
TGTGCCTGGACAGGGCTCACAGATACGCAGTATTTT
CAWTGLTDTQYF
>TRBV7-8|TRBJ2-7|TRBD1|15|.
TGTGCCAGCAGCATCCGGGACAGGGGAATCTACGAGCAGTACTTC
CASSIRDRGIYEQYF
>TRBV18|TRBJ2-7|TRBD1|14|.
TGTGCCAGCTCACCAGCGGGACAGGGCCACGAGCAGTACTTC
CASSPAGQGHEQYF
>TRBV18|TRBJ1-4|TRBD1|16|.
TGTGCCAGCTCACCCTCCCACAGGGGGGTTGATGAAAAACTGTTTTTT
CASSPSHRGVDEKLFF
>TRBV5-4|TRBJ1-6|.|15|.
TGTGCCAGCAGCTTGAACAGGGTTAGGAATTCACCCCTCCACTTT
CASSLNRVRNSPLHF
>TRBV29-1|TRBJ2-5|TRBD2|13|.
TGCAGCGTTTCTGGGGGGGGAAAAGAGACCCAGTACTTC
CSVSGGGKETQYF
>TRBV19|TRBJ2-3|TRBD1|18|.
TGTGCCAGTAGTTCCCACGTCGGGACAGGGCTGTATACAGATACGCAGTATTTT
CASSSHVGTGLYTDTQYF
>TRBV2|TRBJ1-1|TRBD1|17|.
TGTGCCAGCAGTGAGCCCCGGGACAGGGGCGCAAACACTGAAGCTTTCTTT
CASSEPRDRGANTEAFF
>TRBV7-9|TRBJ2-5|TRBD2|12|.
TGTGCCAGCAGTTACGGGGGGGAGACCCAGTACTTC
CASSYGGETQYF
>TRBV5-1|TRBJ1-4|.|15|.
TGCGCCAGCAGCTTGGGGGGAGCGATAAATGAAAAACTGTTTTTT
CASSLGGAINEKLFF
>TRBV2|TRBJ1-5|.|15|.
TGTGCCAGCAGTGAAGACAGCCTCCCTAATCAGCCCCAGCATTTT
CASSEDSLPNQPQHF
>TRBV29-1|TRBJ2-5|TRBD1|16|.
TGCAGCGTTGAAGAAATAGGGGGCCCGTACCAAGAGACCCAGTACTTC
CSVEEIGGPYQETQYF
>TRBV11-2|TRBJ1-2|.|13|.
TGTGCCAGCAGCCGACCAGGGGTCGATGGCTACACCTTC
CASSRPGVDGYTF
>TRBV7-6|TRBJ2-3|.|13|.
TGTGCCAGCAGCACCCTGGGGCCCGATACGCAGTATTTT
CASSTLGPDTQYF
>TRBV2|TRBJ1-2|TRBD1|13|.
TGTGCCAGCACCGATGACAGGGGGAAAGGCTACACCTTC
CASTDDRGKGYTF
>TRBV6-6|TRBJ1-1|.|13|.
TGTGCCAGCGGTTCAGGGGTGAGCACTGAAGCTTTCTTT
CASGSGVSTEAFF
>TRBV15|TRBJ1-2|.|15|.
TGTGCCACCAGCAGAGATGGGGGGTTTTCGCGCGGCTACACCTTC
CATSRDGGFSRGYTF
>TRBV5-1|TRBJ1-1|.|13|.
TGCGCCAGCAGCTTGGGCGGGAACACTGAAGCTTTCTTT
CASSLGGNTEAFF